This T cell receptor (beta chain) stems from a study of T cell responses to AZD1222 COVID-19 vaccine. Study results and caveats: Reportedly, close to half of spike-specific TCRs are directed against unmutated variant regions. None of the repertoires were sampled until the peak T cell response had passed. Clonal diversity was possibly underestimated, and white British individuals and females predominated among donors.

Germline-derived CDR1 and CDR2 are MNHNY and SVGAGI (reference sequence). The CDR3 has 16 residues. Trimming took 5 bases from V and 4 from J; bases not matched to a gene: 9. Turning to this clone: Antigen: not known.

Assay used: immunoSEQ multiplex PCR; TCRdb lists only in-frame clones, some missing. Among 150,000 to 200,000 clones, 92% were seen once, and the ten largest hold roughly 1.4%. The source was peripheral blood, collected on day 0 of AZD1222 vaccination. This TCR derives from an adult in good health. This chain connects TRBV6-6 to TRBJ1-4, with 8 bases identical to TRBD1. For the CDR3, the DNA is TGTGCCAGCAGTAGCCAACCGGGACAGGTTAATGAAAAACTGTTTTTT. Its protein product is CASSSQPGQVNEKLFF.